This T cell receptor (beta chain) was observed in a study of OX40 agonist ivuxolimab in advanced cancers. Study background: Dose-escalation patients suffered from hepatocellular carcinoma, melanoma, renal cell or head and neck cancer.

The trim removed 8 bases at V and 6 bases at J, leaving 11 bases unmatched. CDR3 length: 15 amino acids. Per the germline V gene, CDR1 is SGHVS and CDR2 is FNYEAQ. The repertoire was sequenced with immunoSEQ multiplex PCR; TCRdb's copy has only in-frame clones and lacks some. This table has roughly 79,000 clones, about 92% appearing once. Study results and caveats: Some of the lowest clonal expansion was seen in partial responders at 0.1-3.0 mg/kg. Expanded clones were, on average, more numerous among CD8+ T cells than CD4+.

This clone has just one count. Antigen: not known. This specimen was CD4+ or CD8+ T cells sorted from blood, taken in a trial of the OX40 agonist ivuxolimab. The V call is TRBV7-6, the J call TRBJ2-1, with 9 bases identical to TRBD1. The clonotype was recovered from an adult with an advanced solid tumor such as melanoma, head and neck, liver or kidney cancer. The CDR3 coding sequence is TGTGCCAGCTCCCTCGGACAGGGGCGCGGCAATGAGCAGTTCTTC. As protein: CASSLGQGRGNEQFF.